This T cell receptor beta chain was obtained from a study of cytomegalovirus exposure and HLA in healthy donors. Study overall: The roughly 120 validation repertoires were reported in a later analysis to have been generated on the same platform as the approximately 700 first-cohort repertoires. Study findings and constraints: Cytomegalovirus association was listed for around 170 TCR beta chains. The classifier was said to identify cytomegalovirus status with high specificity and sensitivity.

This CDR3 spans 14 amino acids. V lost 3 bases to trimming and J lost 0 bases, with 9 bases between them. Germline CDR1 is MNHGY and CDR2 is SVAAGI. Generated by immunoSEQ multiplex PCR, the TCRdb table keeps only in-frame clones and is missing some. The data hold 90,000 to 120,000 clones, with roughly 95% observed a single time. A remark on this clone: Its specificity is unknown.

Sequenced input: PBMCs. This TCR was recovered from a woman aged 18 to 35 in good health and CMV-seronegative. The V gene is TRBV6-9, the J gene TRBJ2-7, with D possibly matching TRBD1 (5 bases). The CDR3, as DNA: TGTGCCAGCAGTTACAGGGTAATCTCCTACGAGCAGTACTTC. Translated: CASSYRVISYEQYF.